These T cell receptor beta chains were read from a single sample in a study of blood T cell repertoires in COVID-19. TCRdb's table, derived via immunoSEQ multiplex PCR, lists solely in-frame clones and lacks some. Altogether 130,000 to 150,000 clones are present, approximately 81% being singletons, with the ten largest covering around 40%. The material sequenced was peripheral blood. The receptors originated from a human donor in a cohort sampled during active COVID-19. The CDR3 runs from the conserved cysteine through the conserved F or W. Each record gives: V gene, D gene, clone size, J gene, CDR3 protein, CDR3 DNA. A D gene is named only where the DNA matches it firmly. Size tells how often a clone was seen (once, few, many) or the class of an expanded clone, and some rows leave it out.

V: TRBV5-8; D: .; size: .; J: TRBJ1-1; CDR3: CASSLALWGHSMNTEAFF; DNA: TGTGCCAGCAGCTTGGCCCTATGGGGACATTCTATGAACACTGAAGCTTTCTTT
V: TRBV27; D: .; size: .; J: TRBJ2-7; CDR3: CASSLSRPRGEQYF; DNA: TGTGCCAGCAGTTTATCGAGGCCCAGGGGCGAGCAGTACTTC
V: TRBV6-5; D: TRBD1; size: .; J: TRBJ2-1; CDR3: CASTQGRGNNEQFF; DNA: TGTGCCAGCACCCAGGGCAGGGGGAACAATGAGCAGTTCTTC
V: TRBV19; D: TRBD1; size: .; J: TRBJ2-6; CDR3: CASSPDRAGANVLTF; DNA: TGTGCCAGTAGCCCTGACAGGGCTGGGGCCAACGTCCTGACTTTC
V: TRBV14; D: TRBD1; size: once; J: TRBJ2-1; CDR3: CASSHASRRDRLGNEQFF; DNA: TGTGCCAGCAGCCATGCTAGTAGGCGGGACAGGCTGGGCAATGAGCAGTTCTTC
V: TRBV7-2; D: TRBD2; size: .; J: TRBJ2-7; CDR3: CASSQTSGGTLSYEQYF; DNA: TGTGCCAGCAGCCAAACTAGCGGGGGGACTCTCTCCTACGAGCAGTACTTC
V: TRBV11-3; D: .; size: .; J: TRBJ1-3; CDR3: CASSPGSGNTIYF; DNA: TGTGCCAGCAGCCCCGGGTCGGGAAACACCATATATTTT
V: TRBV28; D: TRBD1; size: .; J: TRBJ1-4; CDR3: CASSGTGHEKLFF; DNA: TGTGCCAGCAGTGGGACAGGGCATGAAAAACTGTTTTTT
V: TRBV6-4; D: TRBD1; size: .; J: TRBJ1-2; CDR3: CASSPGQGFYGYTF; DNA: TGTGCCAGCAGCCCGGGACAGGGGTTCTATGGCTACACCTTC
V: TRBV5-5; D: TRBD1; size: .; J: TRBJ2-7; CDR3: CACDRGDLSSYEQYF; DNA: TGTGCCTGCGACAGGGGGGACCTTAGCTCCTACGAGCAGTACTTC
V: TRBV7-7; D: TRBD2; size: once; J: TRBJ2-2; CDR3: CASSLEGLAGGTGELFF; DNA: TGTGCCAGCAGCTTAGAGGGACTAGCGGGGGGCACCGGGGAGCTGTTTTTT
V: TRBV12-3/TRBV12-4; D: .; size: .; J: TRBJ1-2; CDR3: CASSLTVNYGYTF; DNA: TGTGCCAGCAGCCTGACAGTGAACTATGGCTACACCTTC
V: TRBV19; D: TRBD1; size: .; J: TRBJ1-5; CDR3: CASQGQGASQPQHF; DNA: TGTGCCAGCCAAGGGCAGGGGGCGAGTCAGCCCCAGCATTTT
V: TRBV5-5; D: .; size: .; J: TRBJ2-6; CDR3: CASSFAGANGANVLTF; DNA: TGTGCCAGCAGCTTTGCGGGGGCTAATGGGGCCAACGTCCTGACTTTC
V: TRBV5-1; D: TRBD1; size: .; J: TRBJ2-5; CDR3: CASSRGDLDRAKTQYF; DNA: TGCGCCAGCAGCCGCGGGGACCTGGACAGGGCCAAGACCCAGTACTTC
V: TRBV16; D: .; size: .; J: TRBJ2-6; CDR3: CASTKGPGANVLTF; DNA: TGTGCCAGCACCAAGGGGCCCGGGGCCAACGTCCTGACTTTC
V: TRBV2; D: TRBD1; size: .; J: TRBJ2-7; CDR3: CASPGQGPYEQYF; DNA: TGTGCCAGCCCCGGACAGGGCCCCTACGAGCAGTACTTC
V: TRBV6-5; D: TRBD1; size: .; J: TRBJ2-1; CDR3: CASSLRQGYEQFF; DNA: TGTGCCAGCAGTTTACGACAGGGCTATGAGCAGTTCTTC
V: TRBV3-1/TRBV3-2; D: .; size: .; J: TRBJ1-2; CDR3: CASSPQGYGYTF; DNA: TGTGCCAGCAGCCCCCAGGGCTATGGCTACACCTTC
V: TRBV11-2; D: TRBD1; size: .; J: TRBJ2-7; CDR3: CASSSLWAGTGDYEQYF; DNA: TGTGCCAGCAGTTCCCTGTGGGCCGGTACAGGGGACTACGAGCAGTACTTC
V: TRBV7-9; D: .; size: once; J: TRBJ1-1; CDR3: CASREGGNTEAFF; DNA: TGTGCCAGCCGCGAGGGCGGAAACACTGAAGCTTTCTTT
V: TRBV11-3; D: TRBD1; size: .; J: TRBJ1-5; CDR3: CASSQGGNQPQHF; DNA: TGTGCCAGCAGCCAGGGGGGCAATCAGCCCCAGCATTTT